This note documents a single TCR beta chain sequence. This specimen belongs to a study of cytomegalovirus exposure and HLA in healthy donors. CDR3 length: 15 amino acids. The V gene lost 6 bases and the J gene lost 2 bases, with 16 bases spanning the gap. Germline CDR1 MRHNA, CDR2 SNTAGT. This PCR relied on a set of 60 Vbeta primers and 13 Jbeta primers. Sequencing used immunoSEQ multiplex PCR; TCRdb keeps in-frame clones, though not all of them. The sample has fewer than 250,000 clones, about four fifths seen once. The genes are TRBV6-4 and TRBJ1-1; unclear D gene. The sample consisted of PBMCs. The receptor's source is a man aged 25 to 45 in good health and CMV-seronegative. CDR3: CASRPESVPNTEAFF. CDR3 nucleotides: TGTGCCAGCAGGCCGGAGAGTGTACCCAACACTGAAGCTTTCTTT.